This TCR beta chain was recorded in a study of cytomegalovirus exposure and HLA in healthy donors. The PCR used 60 Vbeta and 13 Jbeta primers. Original processing methods: Later, tens of millions of unique TCR beta chains were counted in an analysis, and approximately 10 million of them were shared. Method: immunoSEQ multiplex PCR; TCRdb's copy keeps in-frame clones and lacks some. The V and J calls and clone size are taken from that table; D and trimming were inferred from the DNA. The sample records more than 150,000 clones, more than 80% being singletons. The CDR3 loop spans 13 amino acids. The V gene's germline CDR1 is SGHTA and CDR2 FQGTGA. Trimming removed 5 bases from V and 13 bases from J, with 17 bases in between. Overall study findings and caveats: The authors listed 180 or so TCR beta chains as cytomegalovirus-associated. Earlier analysis found most TCR beta V segments productive about 87% or about 30% of the time.

In nominal health when sampled, donors likely had unrecorded immune exposures nonetheless. Note on this clone: Its target is not known.

The chain uses TRBV7-3 and TRBJ2-2, with a possible D match to TRBD2 (7 bases). This clonotype was sampled from a boy under 18 in good health and CMV-seronegative. The sample was PBMCs. The CDR3 coding sequence is TGTGCCAGCAGCCAAGGGGGGGCGAGACCGCTGTTTTTT. Its protein is CASSQGGARPLFF.